This T cell receptor beta chain was recovered during a study of T cells in tuberculosis. Study summary: Samples predate treatment or fall within its first 7 days.

Sequencing used immunoSEQ multiplex PCR; TCRdb keeps in-frame clones, though not all of them. The profile shows about 49,000 clones, nearly 95% of them singletons. Of note for this clone: The antigen is unknown.

CDR1 is SGHAT, CDR2 FQNNGV, per germline. This CDR3 region has 14 residues. The germline V and J ends were trimmed by 4 bases and 1 base, with 10 bases remaining between them. Time point meaning: new active TB diagnosis, blood taken before or within 7 days of starting treatment. Positive smear microscopy and/or M. tuberculosis culture confirmed active disease. Study findings and constraints: GMM-specific TCRs were nearer to active tuberculosis alpha repertoires, suggesting expansion.

The gene calls are TRBV11-2 and TRBJ1-1; weak D call: TRBD1 (5 bases). This TCR came from an adult with tuberculosis. Specimen: PBMCs, collected at tuberculosis diagnosis. The CDR3 here is CASSSRQQNTEAFF. The CDR3 bases are TGTGCCAGCAGCTCAAGACAGCAGAACACTGAAGCTTTCTTT. Drawing the rest from reference TRBV11-2 and TRBJ1-1, the complete variable domain is EAGVAQSPRYKIIEKRQSVAFWCNPISGHATLYWYQQILGQGPKLLIQFQNNGVVDDSQLPKDRFSAERLKGVDSTLKIQPAKLEDSAVYLCASSSRQQNTEAFFGQGTRLTVV.